Listed here are 17 T cell receptor beta chains from one sample, sequenced in a study of shared clonotypes between healthy human individuals. Profiling relied on immunoSEQ multiplex PCR, and the TCRdb table lists in-frame clones only, not all of them. The sample holds hundreds of thousands of clones, 70% to 80% seen once. Sequencing was performed on PBMCs. All receptors come from a woman aged 40-49 years in good health. Some clones in this sample may be carry-over from other donors' samples.

V gene TRBV5-1 combines with J gene TRBJ2-7, with no clear D. The CDR3 covers 13 residues. Trimming removed 0 bases at V and 3 bases at J, with 7 bases between. The germline CDR1 and CDR2 sequences are SGHRS and YFSETQ. CDR3 in DNA: TGCGCCAGCAGCTTGGATCTGTACTACGAGCAGTACTTC. It specifies CASSLDLYYEQYF.

This chain connects TRBV5-1 to TRBJ2-5; D unclear. Germline CDR1 and CDR2: SGHRS and YFSETQ. V shed 0 bases and J shed 2 bases, with 8 bases lying between them. This CDR3 has 14 amino acids. CDR3 protein: CASSLGVGQETQYF. DNA for the CDR3: TGCGCCAGCAGCTTGGGAGTTGGTCAAGAGACCCAGTACTTC.

V and J are TRBV19 and TRBJ2-7, with 8 bases fitting TRBD2. The V segment lost 0 bases and the J segment 2 bases; nucleotides outside the gene matches: 6. This CDR3 contains 16 residues. Germline-derived CDR1 and CDR2 are LNHDA and SQIVND (reference sequence). CDR3 sequence (DNA): TGTGCCAGTAGTATAGATCAGGCGGGAGGTCCCTACGAGCAGTACTTC. Its protein is CASSIDQAGGPYEQYF.

With regard to this clone: This clone may be a read error of a much larger clone one base away. V usage is TRBV15 and J usage is TRBJ2-1; a possible D gene is TRBD2 (6 bases). Per germline, CDR1 LNHNV and CDR2 YYDKDF (reference sequence). V lost 5 bases, J lost 0 bases, and 14 bases lay in between. The length of the CDR3 is 16 residues. The CDR3 nucleotides are TGTGCCACCAGCGGAGGAGGGGTAAGCTCCTACAATGAGCAGTTCTTC. This sequence encodes CATSGGGVSSYNEQFF.

To note about this clone: Given a much more abundant clone one base away, this may be a read error. This specimen includes other DNA sequences encoding the same CDR3. This chain connects TRBV7-2 to TRBJ1-2; TRBD1 might be the D (6 bases). The germline V gene has CDR1 SGHTA and CDR2 FQGNSA. The CDR3 runs 14 residues. The germline V and J ends were trimmed by 5 bases and 6 bases, with 16 bases remaining between them. CDR3 DNA: TGTGCCAGCAGCCCCCGAGGGGGTTTGGATGGCTACACCTTC. Translating gives CASSPRGGLDGYTF. The full variable domain, rest sourced from reference TRBV7-2 and TRBJ1-2, is GAGVSQSPSNKVTEKGKDVELRCDPISGHTALYWYRQSLGQGLEFLIYFQGNSAPDKSGLPSDRFSAERTGGSVSTLTIQRTQQEDSAVYLCASSPRGGLDGYTFGSGTRLTVV.

V and J are TRBV28 and TRBJ2-7; D gene ambiguous. CDR3 size: 11 residues. Per the germline V gene, CDR1 is MDHEN and CDR2 is SYDVKM. The V end was cut by 8 bases, the J end by 2 bases, with 7 bases between. Written as DNA, the CDR3 is TGTGCCAGCTCCGTTACCTACGAGCAGTACTTC. Amino acids: CASSVTYEQYF.

The chain recombines TRBV2 with TRBJ2-7, with TRBD2 matching over 14 bases. The germline CDR1 and CDR2 sequences are SNHLY and FYNNEI. This CDR3 has 15 amino acids. The trim removed 4 bases at V and 5 bases at J, leaving 4 bases unmatched. CDR3 loop: CASSGGTSGRHEQYF. Written as DNA, the CDR3 is TGTGCCAGCAGTGGAGGGACTAGCGGGAGACACGAGCAGTACTTC.

This clone has a count of ten or more. The chain is built from TRBV5-4 and TRBJ2-4; 8 bases line up with TRBD1. This CDR3 has 14 amino acids. J gave up 6 bases and V 2 bases, and 4 bases lay outside the gene matches. Germline lookup yields CDR1 SGHNT and CDR2 YYREEE (reference sequence). In DNA, the CDR3 is TGTGCCAGCAGCTTTTGGGACAGGAGAAACATTCAGTACTTC. Translated: CASSFWDRRNIQYF.

The V and J genes are TRBV27 and TRBJ2-3; TRBD2 agrees at 8 bases. The CDR3 length is 15 residues. Germline CDR1 and CDR2: MNHEY and SMNVEV (reference sequence). V gave up 8 bases and J gave up 3 bases; unmatched junction bases: 10. CDR3 residues: CASAVAGTKTDTQYF. In DNA, the CDR3 is TGTGCCAGCGCCGTAGCGGGAACCAAAACAGATACGCAGTATTTT.

This sequence joins TRBV5-4 and TRBJ2-5; 16 nucleotides agree with TRBD2. V trimming: 4 bases; J trimming: 5 bases; junction bases outside the gene matches: 5. The CDR3 sequence is 16 residues long. Germline V lookup: CDR1 SGHNT, CDR2 YYREEE (reference sequence). CDR3 coding DNA: TGTGCCAGCAGCGAGGGACTAGCGGGAGGGCCTGAGACCCAGTACTTC. It yields the protein CASSEGLAGGPETQYF.

For this clone: Other DNA sequences in the sample encode the same CDR3. The V call is TRBV14, the J call TRBJ1-3; D may be TRBD1 (5 bases). This CDR3 contains 17 residues. CDR1 and CDR2 from the germline V gene are SGHDN and FVKESK. Trimming stripped 0 bases from V and 1 base from J, with 13 bases between. CDR3 coding DNA: TGTGCCAGCAGCCAAGATCTCCCCAGGGCTTCTGGAAACACCATATATTTT. It encodes CASSQDLPRASGNTIYF. The complete variable domain, with remaining parts taken from reference TRBV14 and TRBJ1-3, reads EAGVTQFPSHSVIEKGQTVTLRCDPISGHDNLYWYRRVMGKEIKFLLHFVKESKQDESGMPNNRFLAERTGGTYSTLKVQPAELEDSGVYFCASSQDLPRASGNTIYFGEGSWLTVV.

This clone was counted a few times. The same CDR3 arises from other DNA sequences in this sample as well. The gene calls are TRBV12-5 and TRBJ2-7; TRBD2 matches 7 bases. CDR1 is LGHNT, CDR2 FRNRAP, per germline. Unmatched junction bases numbered 16, after V lost 5 bases and J lost 6 bases. The CDR3 loop spans 16 amino acids. The CDR3, as DNA: TGTGCTAGTGGTCTTCCACGGGGGGTAGTCCGGGTCGAGCAGTACTTC. Translation: CASGLPRGVVRVEQYF. Based on the CDR3 plus reference TRBV12-5 and TRBJ2-7, the full variable domain is DARVTQTPRHKVTEMGQEVTMRCQPILGHNTVFWYRQTMMQGLELLAYFRNRAPLDDSGMPKDRFSAEMPDATLATLKIQPSEPRDSAVYFCASGLPRGVVRVEQYFGPGTRLTVT.

Comment on this clone: This sequence is one base from a far larger clone and is likely a read error. The gene calls are TRBV28 and TRBJ2-6; D uncertain. With 8 bases removed from V and 0 bases from J, the gap between germline ends came to 5 bases. CDR3 length: 13 residues. Germline-derived CDR1 and CDR2 are MDHEN and SYDVKM. DNA of the CDR3: TGTGCCAGCGACACCTCTGGGGCCAACGTCCTGACTTTC. Translating gives CASDTSGANVLTF.

The chain links TRBV15 to TRBJ1-4; D remains unclear. V lost 3 bases and J lost 7, with 15 bases in between. Germline CDR1 LNHNV, CDR2 YYDKDF (reference sequence). This CDR3 spans 15 amino acids. The CDR3 reads CATSRVPGYGEKLFF. The CDR3 nucleotides are TGTGCCACCAGCAGGGTCCCGGGGTATGGTGAAAAACTGTTTTTT.

This rearrangement joins TRBV10-3 to TRBJ1-4, with D possibly TRBD1 on 5 matching bases. The germline CDR1 and CDR2 sequences are ENHRY and SYGVKD. Trimming took off 7 bases at V and 4 bases at J, with 10 bases between the two ends. The CDR3 is 13 amino acids. The CDR3 region has the DNA TGTGCCATCACAAGGGACTTTAATGAAAAACTGTTTTTT. It is translated as CAITRDFNEKLFF.

This clone is a singleton in its sample. V is TRBV30 and J is TRBJ1-3; D might be TRBD1 (6 bases). The CDR3 sequence is 15 residues long. Looked up from germline, CDR1 is GTSNPN and CDR2 is SVGIG (reference sequence). The CDR3 DNA follows: TGTGCGATAAACCGGGGGGCCAATTGGGGAAACACCATATATTTT. Amino acid sequence: CAINRGANWGNTIYF. Based on the CDR3 plus reference TRBV30 and TRBJ1-3, the full variable domain is SQTIHQWPATLVQPVGSPLSLECTVEGTSNPNLYWYRQAAGRGLQLLFYSVGIGQISSEVPQNLSASRPQDRQFILSSKKLLLSDSGFYLCAINRGANWGNTIYFGEGSWLTVV.

As to this clone: Being one base from a much bigger clone, this may be a read error. The chain has TRBV30 and TRBJ1-1; 9 bases are shared with TRBD1. This CDR3 comprises 13 residues. Germline V gene sequence: CDR1 GTSNPN, CDR2 SVGIG (reference sequence). The CDR3 spells CTWSVGQGTEAFF. The CDR3 nucleotides read TGTACCTGGAGTGTAGGACAGGGGACTGAAGCTTTCTTT.